Listed below are T cell receptor beta chains from one sample, sequenced in a study of shared clonotypes between healthy human individuals. The protocol was immunoSEQ multiplex PCR, while the TCRdb copy is restricted to in-frame clones and leaves out a portion. The sample carries 1.4 million to 1.5 million clones, approximately 96% recorded once. The source material was naive CD4+ T cells sorted from blood. Every receptor here comes from a young man in good health. The CDR3 runs from the conserved cysteine through the conserved F or W. A D gene is named only where the DNA matches it firmly. Size tells how often a clone was seen (once, few, many) or the class of an expanded clone, and some rows leave it out.

J gene: TRBJ2-1; clone size: NA; V gene: TRBV5-1; D gene: NA; CDR3 protein: CASRAGSDEQFF; CDR3 DNA: TGCGCCAGCAGGGCAGGGAGCGATGAGCAGTTCTTC
J gene: TRBJ2-7; clone size: NA; V gene: TRBV5-1; D gene: TRBD2; CDR3 protein: CASSGTSGNYEQYF; CDR3 DNA: TGCGCCAGCAGCGGGACTAGCGGGAACTACGAGCAGTACTTC
J gene: TRBJ2-3; clone size: NA; V gene: TRBV29-1; D gene: NA; CDR3 protein: CSVGTDTQYF; CDR3 DNA: TGCAGCGTTGGTACAGATACGCAGTATTTT
J gene: TRBJ1-5; clone size: NA; V gene: TRBV10-3; D gene: TRBD1; CDR3 protein: CAISEQGDRGDQPQHF; CDR3 DNA: TGTGCCATCAGTGAGCAGGGGGACAGGGGGGATCAGCCCCAGCATTTT
J gene: TRBJ1-1; clone size: NA; V gene: TRBV2; D gene: NA; CDR3 protein: CASRSSRGTRTEAFF; CDR3 DNA: TGTGCCAGTCGATCTTCCCGGGGCACGAGGACTGAAGCTTTCTTT
J gene: TRBJ1-5; clone size: NA; V gene: TRBV6-5; D gene: TRBD1; CDR3 protein: CASRPRGQGIQPQHF; CDR3 DNA: TGTGCCAGCAGGCCCCGGGGACAGGGCATTCAGCCCCAGCATTTT
J gene: TRBJ1-1; clone size: NA; V gene: TRBV5-6; D gene: TRBD1; CDR3 protein: CASRNRGWDTEAFF; CDR3 DNA: TGTGCCAGCAGGAACAGGGGTTGGGACACTGAAGCTTTCTTT
J gene: TRBJ2-1; clone size: NA; V gene: TRBV27; D gene: NA; CDR3 protein: CASSQQLTAYNEQFF; CDR3 DNA: TGTGCCAGCAGTCAACAGCTGACGGCCTACAATGAGCAGTTCTTC
J gene: TRBJ2-1; clone size: once; V gene: TRBV9; D gene: TRBD2; CDR3 protein: CASSVGSGGEGVFF; CDR3 DNA: TGTGCCAGCAGCGTAGGGTCGGGGGGAGAGGGCGTGTTCTTC
J gene: TRBJ2-3; clone size: NA; V gene: TRBV19; D gene: TRBD2; CDR3 protein: CASSIGASGASTDTQYF; CDR3 DNA: TGTGCCAGTAGTATAGGGGCTAGCGGGGCTAGCACAGATACGCAGTATTTT
J gene: TRBJ2-2; clone size: NA; V gene: TRBV5-1; D gene: TRBD2; CDR3 protein: CASSTGLAGGTGELFF; CDR3 DNA: TGCGCCAGCAGCACAGGACTAGCGGGAGGCACCGGGGAGCTGTTTTTT
J gene: TRBJ1-2; clone size: NA; V gene: TRBV15; D gene: NA; CDR3 protein: CATSREGNYGYTF; CDR3 DNA: TGTGCCACCAGCAGGGAAGGGAACTATGGCTACACCTTC
J gene: TRBJ2-3; clone size: NA; V gene: TRBV18; D gene: TRBD2; CDR3 protein: CASSPLAGGPSDTQYF; CDR3 DNA: TGTGCCAGCTCACCACTAGCGGGAGGGCCATCAGATACGCAGTATTTT
J gene: TRBJ2-7; clone size: NA; V gene: TRBV5-1; D gene: NA; CDR3 protein: CASSPRESSGSYEQYF; CDR3 DNA: TGCGCCAGCAGCCCAAGGGAGAGTAGCGGATCCTACGAGCAGTACTTC
J gene: TRBJ1-4; clone size: NA; V gene: TRBV7-6; D gene: NA; CDR3 protein: CASSLVGVNEKLFF; CDR3 DNA: TGTGCCAGCAGCTTAGTCGGGGTTAATGAAAAACTGTTTTTT
J gene: TRBJ2-1; clone size: NA; V gene: TRBV14; D gene: NA; CDR3 protein: CASSQDRSFGVQFF; CDR3 DNA: TGTGCCAGCAGCCAAGATCGTAGTTTCGGCGTCCAGTTCTTC
J gene: TRBJ2-1; clone size: NA; V gene: TRBV27; D gene: TRBD2; CDR3 protein: CASSPPTPLAGRYNEQFF; CDR3 DNA: TGTGCCAGCAGTCCCCCAACCCCATTAGCGGGAAGGTACAATGAGCAGTTCTTC
J gene: TRBJ2-2; clone size: NA; V gene: TRBV27; D gene: NA; CDR3 protein: CASSFRVGELFF; CDR3 DNA: TGTGCCAGCAGTTTTCGGGTCGGGGAGCTGTTTTTT
J gene: TRBJ2-3; clone size: NA; V gene: TRBV18; D gene: NA; CDR3 protein: CASSPPQGSTDTQYF; CDR3 DNA: TGTGCCAGCTCACCACCTCAGGGCAGCACAGATACGCAGTATTTT
J gene: TRBJ2-7; clone size: NA; V gene: TRBV2; D gene: NA; CDR3 protein: CASFSGTYEQYF; CDR3 DNA: TGTGCCAGCTTTAGCGGAACCTACGAGCAGTACTTC
J gene: TRBJ1-1; clone size: NA; V gene: TRBV7-9; D gene: NA; CDR3 protein: CASSGQINTEAFF; CDR3 DNA: TGTGCCAGCAGCGGACAGATCAACACTGAAGCTTTCTTT
J gene: TRBJ2-1; clone size: NA; V gene: TRBV7-3; D gene: NA; CDR3 protein: CASSPNGHNEQFF; CDR3 DNA: TGTGCCAGCAGCCCGAACGGGCACAATGAGCAGTTCTTC
J gene: TRBJ2-1; clone size: NA; V gene: TRBV20-1; D gene: NA; CDR3 protein: CSAGKGNEQFF; CDR3 DNA: TGCAGTGCGGGTAAGGGGAATGAGCAGTTCTTC
J gene: TRBJ2-7; clone size: NA; V gene: TRBV2; D gene: NA; CDR3 protein: CASSMDVRALGYEQYF; CDR3 DNA: TGTGCCAGCAGTATGGACGTGAGGGCTTTAGGGTACGAGCAGTACTTC
J gene: TRBJ1-1; clone size: NA; V gene: TRBV6-5; D gene: NA; CDR3 protein: CASGRDGVGAEAFF; CDR3 DNA: TGTGCCAGTGGTAGAGATGGGGTTGGCGCTGAAGCTTTCTTT
J gene: TRBJ1-3; clone size: NA; V gene: TRBV29-1; D gene: TRBD1; CDR3 protein: CSAAGQGDTIYF; CDR3 DNA: TGCAGCGCCGCGGGACAGGGAGACACCATATATTTT
J gene: TRBJ2-5; clone size: NA; V gene: TRBV7-2; D gene: NA; CDR3 protein: CASSTWTEQETQYF; CDR3 DNA: TGTGCCAGCAGCACCTGGACAGAGCAAGAGACCCAGTACTTC
J gene: TRBJ2-2; clone size: NA; V gene: TRBV6-4; D gene: TRBD2; CDR3 protein: CASSVMRTSPELFF; CDR3 DNA: TGTGCCAGCAGTGTCATGAGGACTAGCCCCGAGCTGTTTTTT